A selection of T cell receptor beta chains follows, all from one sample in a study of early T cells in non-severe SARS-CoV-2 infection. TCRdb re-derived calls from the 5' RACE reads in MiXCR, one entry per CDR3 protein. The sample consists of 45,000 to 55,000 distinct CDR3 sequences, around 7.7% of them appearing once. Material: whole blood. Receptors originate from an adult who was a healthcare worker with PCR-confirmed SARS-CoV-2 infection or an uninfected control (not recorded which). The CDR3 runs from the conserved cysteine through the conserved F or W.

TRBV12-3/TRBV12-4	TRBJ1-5	CASSFNFADQPQHF
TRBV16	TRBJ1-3	CASSQGPTGPENTIYF
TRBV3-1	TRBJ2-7	CASRGAYEQYF
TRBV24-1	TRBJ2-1	CATAREHNEQFF
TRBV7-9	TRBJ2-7	CASSLVEYEQYF
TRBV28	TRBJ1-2	CASSLPTGPYGYTF
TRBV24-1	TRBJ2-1	CATSDSSGGLNEQFF
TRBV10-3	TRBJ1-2	CAISGQDLLYGYTF
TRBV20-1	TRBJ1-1	CSAGGWENTEAFF
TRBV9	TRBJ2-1	CASSPGSGGSYNEQFF
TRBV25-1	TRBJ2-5	CASSVGFGETQYF
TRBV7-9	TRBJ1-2	CASSLMGHGYTF
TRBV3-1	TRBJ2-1	CASSGVPIGEQFF
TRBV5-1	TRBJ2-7	CASSTQGYEQYF
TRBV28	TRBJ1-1	CASKSQGGTEAFF
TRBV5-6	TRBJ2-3	CASSQGATDTQYF
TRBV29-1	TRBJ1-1	CSVESQGTEAFF
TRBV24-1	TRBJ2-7	CATSDPRDRTYEQYF
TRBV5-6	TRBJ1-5	CASSLQGYQPQHF
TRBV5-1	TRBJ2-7	CASSTGTGREQYF
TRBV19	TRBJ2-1	CASSIRQGWDEQFF
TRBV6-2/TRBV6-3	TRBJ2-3	CASSYSSAGGSSDTQYF
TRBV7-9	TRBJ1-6	CASSFQGAPPLHF
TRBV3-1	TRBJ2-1	CASSQDLGGGPLSYNEQFF
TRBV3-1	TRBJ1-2	CASSQDHGQGYGYTF
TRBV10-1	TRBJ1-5	CASSELLSASQHF
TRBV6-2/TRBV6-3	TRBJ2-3	CAAGLAGADTQYF
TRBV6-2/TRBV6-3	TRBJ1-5	CASSYSRAGGDTSNQPQHF
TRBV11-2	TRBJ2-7	CASSWTHSSYEQYF